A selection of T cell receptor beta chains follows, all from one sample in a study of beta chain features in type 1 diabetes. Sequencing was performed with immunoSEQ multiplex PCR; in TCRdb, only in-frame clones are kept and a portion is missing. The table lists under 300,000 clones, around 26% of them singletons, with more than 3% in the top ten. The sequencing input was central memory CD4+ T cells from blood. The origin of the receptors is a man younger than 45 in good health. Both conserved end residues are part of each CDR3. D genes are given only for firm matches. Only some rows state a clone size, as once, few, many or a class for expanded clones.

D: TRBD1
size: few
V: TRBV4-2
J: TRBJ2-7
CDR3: CASSQDPGQQSYEQYF
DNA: TGTGCCAGCAGCCAAGATCCGGGACAGCAGTCCTACGAGCAGTACTTC

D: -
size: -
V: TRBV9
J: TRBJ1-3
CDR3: CASSAGGSGYGNTIYF
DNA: TGTGCCAGCAGCGCCGGAGGGTCGGGATACGGAAACACCATATATTTT

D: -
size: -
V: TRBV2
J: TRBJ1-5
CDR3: CASTIEQAYQPQHF
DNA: TGTGCCAGCACCATAGAGCAGGCGTATCAGCCCCAGCATTTT

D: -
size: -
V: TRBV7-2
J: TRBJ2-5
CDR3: CASSLAPGKETQYF
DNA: TGTGCCAGCAGCTTAGCACCAGGGAAGGAGACCCAGTACTTC

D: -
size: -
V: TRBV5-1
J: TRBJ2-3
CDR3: CASSLGGPGGTDTQYF
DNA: TGCGCCAGCAGCTTGGGAGGGCCGGGCGGCACAGATACGCAGTATTTT

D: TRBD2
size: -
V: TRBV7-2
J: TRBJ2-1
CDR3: CASSLTSGVYNEQFF
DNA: TGTGCCAGCAGCTTAACTAGCGGGGTATACAATGAGCAGTTCTTC

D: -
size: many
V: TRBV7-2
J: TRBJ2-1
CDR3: CASSLAPRGNEQFF
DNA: TGTGCCAGCAGCTTAGCCCCTAGAGGCAATGAGCAGTTCTTC

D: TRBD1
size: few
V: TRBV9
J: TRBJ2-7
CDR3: CASSVAAGGLEQYF
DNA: TGTGCCAGCAGCGTAGCGGCAGGGGGCCTCGAGCAGTACTTC

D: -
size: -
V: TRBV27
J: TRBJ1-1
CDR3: CASSSTGLDTEAFF
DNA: TGTGCCAGCAGCTCTACAGGGTTGGACACTGAAGCTTTCTTT

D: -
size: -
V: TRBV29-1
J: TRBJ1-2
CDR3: CSVEQQGYGYTF
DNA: TGCAGCGTTGAACAACAGGGCTATGGCTACACCTTC

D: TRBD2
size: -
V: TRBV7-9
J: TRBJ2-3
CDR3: CASRRTGTSGRGVPNTQYF
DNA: TGTGCCAGCAGGAGAACCGGGACTAGCGGGAGAGGTGTTCCAAATACGCAGTATTTT

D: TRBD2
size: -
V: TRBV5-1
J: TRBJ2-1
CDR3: CASSRTSGGSYNEQFF
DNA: TGCGCCAGCAGTCGGACTAGCGGCGGAAGTTACAATGAGCAGTTCTTC

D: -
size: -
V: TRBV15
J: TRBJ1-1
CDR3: CATSRDGRSNTEAFF
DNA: TGTGCCACCAGCAGAGATGGGCGGTCGAACACTGAAGCTTTCTTT

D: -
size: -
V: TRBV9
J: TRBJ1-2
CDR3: CASSGKAGEGNYGYTF
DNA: TGTGCCAGCAGCGGGAAAGCAGGGGAGGGAAACTATGGCTACACCTTC

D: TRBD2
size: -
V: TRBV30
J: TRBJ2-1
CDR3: CAWAANLAGGEQFF
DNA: TGTGCCTGGGCGGCTAACCTAGCGGGAGGAGAGCAGTTCTTC

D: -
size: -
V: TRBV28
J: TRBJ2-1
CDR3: CASSLPPTGDNEQFF
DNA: TGTGCCAGCAGTCTACCACCGACAGGTGACAATGAGCAGTTCTTC

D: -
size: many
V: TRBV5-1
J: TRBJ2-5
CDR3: CASSLGEYQETQYF
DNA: TGCGCCAGCAGCCTCGGGGAGTACCAAGAGACCCAGTACTTC

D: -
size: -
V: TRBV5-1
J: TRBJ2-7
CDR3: CASSANDEQYF
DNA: TGCGCCAGCAGCGCCAACGACGAGCAGTACTTC

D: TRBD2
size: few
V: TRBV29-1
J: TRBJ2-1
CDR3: CSVEGLLAGHYNEQFF
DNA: TGCAGCGTTGAAGGTCTACTAGCGGGCCATTACAATGAGCAGTTCTTC

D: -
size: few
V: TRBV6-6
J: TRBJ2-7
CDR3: CASVRTDTYEQYF
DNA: TGTGCCAGCGTGAGGACAGACACCTACGAGCAGTACTTC

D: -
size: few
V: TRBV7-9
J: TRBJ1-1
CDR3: CASSFAQGGDTEAFF
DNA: TGTGCCAGCAGCTTTGCCCAGGGAGGGGACACTGAAGCTTTCTTT

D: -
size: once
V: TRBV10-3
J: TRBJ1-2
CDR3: CAIKRESYGYTF
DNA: TGTGCCATCAAGAGGGAGAGCTATGGCTACACCTTC

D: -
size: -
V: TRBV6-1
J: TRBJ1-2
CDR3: CASSAGVSNYGYTF
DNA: TGTGCCAGCAGTGCAGGGGTGTCGAACTATGGCTACACCTTC

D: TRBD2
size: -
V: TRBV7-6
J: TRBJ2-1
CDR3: CASSLSGTSGRWNEQFF
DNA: TGTGCCAGCAGCCTCTCCGGGACTAGCGGGAGGTGGAATGAGCAGTTCTTC

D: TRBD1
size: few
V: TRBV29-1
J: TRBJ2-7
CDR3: CSVGGQGKYEQYF
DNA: TGCAGCGTTGGGGGACAGGGGAAGTACGAGCAGTACTTC

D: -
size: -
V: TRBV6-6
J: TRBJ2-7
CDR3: CASSYSGRAYEQYF
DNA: TGTGCCAGCAGTTACTCGGGCAGGGCCTACGAGCAGTACTTC

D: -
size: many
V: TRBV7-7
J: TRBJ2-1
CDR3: CASSESDSFRNEQFF
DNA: TGTGCCAGCAGCGAATCCGACAGTTTTCGGAATGAGCAGTTCTTC

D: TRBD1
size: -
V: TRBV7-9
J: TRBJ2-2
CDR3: CASILGTGNSGLFF
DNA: TGTGCCAGCATCCTAGGGACAGGGAACTCGGGTCTGTTTTTT

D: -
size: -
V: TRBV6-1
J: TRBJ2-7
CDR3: CASNGLRNEQYF
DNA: TGTGCCAGCAATGGTCTCAGGAACGAGCAGTACTTC

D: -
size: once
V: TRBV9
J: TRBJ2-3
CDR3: CASSANRERGRSSTDTQYF
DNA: TGTGCCAGCAGCGCGAATAGGGAGAGGGGGAGATCTAGCACAGATACGCAGTATTTT

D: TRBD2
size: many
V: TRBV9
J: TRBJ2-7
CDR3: CASSASSGGDYEQYF
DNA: TGTGCCAGCAGCGCCAGTTCGGGAGGAGACTACGAGCAGTACTTC

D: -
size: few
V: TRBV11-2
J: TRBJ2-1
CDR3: CASSLEGYEQFF
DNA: TGTGCCAGCAGCTTAGAAGGCTATGAGCAGTTCTTC

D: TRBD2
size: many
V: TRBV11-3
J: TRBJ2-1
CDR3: CASSLTSGNWMTYNEQFF
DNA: TGTGCCAGCAGCTTGACTAGCGGGAATTGGATGACCTACAATGAGCAGTTCTTC

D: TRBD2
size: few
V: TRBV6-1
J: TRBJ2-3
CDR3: CAGTSGGTDTQYF
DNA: TGTGCCGGCACTAGCGGGGGCACAGATACGCAGTATTTT

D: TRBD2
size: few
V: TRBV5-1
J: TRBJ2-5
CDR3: CASSLALAGPETQYF
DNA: TGCGCCAGCAGCTTGGCGCTAGCGGGACCAGAGACCCAGTACTTC

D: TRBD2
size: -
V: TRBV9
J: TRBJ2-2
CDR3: CASSVGTSGSTGELFF
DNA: TGTGCCAGCAGCGTGGGGACTAGCGGGAGCACCGGGGAGCTGTTTTTT

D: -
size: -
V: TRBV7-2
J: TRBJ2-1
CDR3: CASSLGGTQAYNEQFF
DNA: TGTGCCAGCAGCCTAGGGGGGACGCAGGCCTACAATGAGCAGTTCTTC

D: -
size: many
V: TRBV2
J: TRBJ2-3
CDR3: CASIGETMRADTQYF
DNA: TGTGCCAGCATAGGTGAAACGATGAGAGCAGATACGCAGTATTTT

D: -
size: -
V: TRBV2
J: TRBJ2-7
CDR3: CASSESRNLVYEQYF
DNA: TGTGCCAGCAGTGAAAGTCGGAACCTGGTGTACGAGCAGTACTTC

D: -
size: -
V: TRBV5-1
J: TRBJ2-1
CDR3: CASSLGGSYNEQFF
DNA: TGCGCCAGCAGCCTGGGGGGTTCCTACAATGAGCAGTTCTTC